The subject of this entry is one TCR beta chain. A much larger clone lies a single base off, so this may be a read error. This record comes from a study of molecular identifiers for immune sequencing clone quantification. Germline values: CDR1 SGHTS, CDR2 YDEGEE. The CDR3 loop spans 14 amino acids. Each CDR3 protein is one row after TCRdb ran MiXCR on the PCR reads. The profile shows 85,000 to 100,000 distinct CDR3 sequences, 20% to 25% of them singletons. The receptor was isolated from a human donor in good health. Some libraries in this study had Jurkat cell RNA spiked in. The V and J genes are TRBV5-8 and TRBJ2-3; TRBD1 might be the D (6 bases). The sequenced sample was naive CD8+ T cells from blood, with Jurkat cell RNA spiked in. The subset denotes: FACS-sorted CD8+CD4-CCR7+CD45RA+ naive T cells. As DNA, the CDR3 is TGTGCCTGCAGCTTGTCAGGGGTCACAGATACGCAGTATTTT. Translated: CACSLSGVTDTQYF.